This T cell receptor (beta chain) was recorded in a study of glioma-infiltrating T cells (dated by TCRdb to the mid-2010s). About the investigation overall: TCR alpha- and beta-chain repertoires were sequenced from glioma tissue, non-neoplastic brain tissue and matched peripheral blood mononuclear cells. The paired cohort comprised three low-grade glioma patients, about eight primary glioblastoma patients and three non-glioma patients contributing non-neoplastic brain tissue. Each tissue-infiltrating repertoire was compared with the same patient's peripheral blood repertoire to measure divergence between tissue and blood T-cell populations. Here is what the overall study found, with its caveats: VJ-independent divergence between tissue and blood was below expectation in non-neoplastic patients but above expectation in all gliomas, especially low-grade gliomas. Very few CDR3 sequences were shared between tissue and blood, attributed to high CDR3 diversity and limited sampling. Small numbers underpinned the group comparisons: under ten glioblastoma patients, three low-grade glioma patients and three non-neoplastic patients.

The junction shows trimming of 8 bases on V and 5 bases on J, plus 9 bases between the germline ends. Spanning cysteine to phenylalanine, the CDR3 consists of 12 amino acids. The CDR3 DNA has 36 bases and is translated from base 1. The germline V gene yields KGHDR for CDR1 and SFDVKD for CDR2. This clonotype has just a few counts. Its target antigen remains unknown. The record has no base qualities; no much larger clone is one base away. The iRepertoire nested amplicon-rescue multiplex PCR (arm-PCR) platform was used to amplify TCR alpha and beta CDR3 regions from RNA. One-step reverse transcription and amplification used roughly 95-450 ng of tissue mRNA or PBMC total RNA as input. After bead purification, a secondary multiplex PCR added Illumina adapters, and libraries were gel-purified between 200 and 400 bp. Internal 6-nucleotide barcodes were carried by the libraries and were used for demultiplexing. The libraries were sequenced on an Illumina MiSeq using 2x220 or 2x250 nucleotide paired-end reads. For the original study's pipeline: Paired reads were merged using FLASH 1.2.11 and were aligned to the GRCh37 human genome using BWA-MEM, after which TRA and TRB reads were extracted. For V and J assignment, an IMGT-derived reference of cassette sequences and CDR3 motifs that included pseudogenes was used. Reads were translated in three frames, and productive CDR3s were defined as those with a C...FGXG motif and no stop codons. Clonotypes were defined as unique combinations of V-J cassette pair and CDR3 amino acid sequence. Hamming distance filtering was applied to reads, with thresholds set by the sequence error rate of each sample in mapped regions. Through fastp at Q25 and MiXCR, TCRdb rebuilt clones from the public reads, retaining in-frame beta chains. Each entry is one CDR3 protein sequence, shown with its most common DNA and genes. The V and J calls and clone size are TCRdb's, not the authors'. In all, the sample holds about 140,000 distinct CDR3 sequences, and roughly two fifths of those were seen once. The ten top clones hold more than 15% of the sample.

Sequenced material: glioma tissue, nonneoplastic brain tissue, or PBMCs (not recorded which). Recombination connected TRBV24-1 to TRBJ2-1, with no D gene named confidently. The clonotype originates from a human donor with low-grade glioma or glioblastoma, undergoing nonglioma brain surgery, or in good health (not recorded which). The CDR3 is CATIDPNNEQFF. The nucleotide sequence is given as TGTGCCACCATCGACCCCAACAATGAGCAGTTCTTC.